The present TCR beta chain was sequenced within a study of blood T cell repertoires in COVID-19 (dated by TCRdb to the early 2020s). About the investigation overall: The collaborator samples originated in the United States, Italy and Spain and spanned the acute and convalescent phases of COVID-19. The prospective study material was composed of cDNA or gDNA derived from T cells, B-cell-depleted T cells, or PBMCs. Deeply sampled blood TCRbeta repertoires from subjects exposed to, actively infected with, or recovered from COVID-19 were included in the dataset. The repertoires were released in a freely available public database intended as a resource for research on the immune response to SARS-CoV-2. The samples were drawn from the first 160 participants of the ongoing ImmuneRACE study and from roughly 1,300 subjects provided by 6 global collaborators. A de-identified subject ID, COVID-19 status, age in years and sex were almost always included in the sample metadata. Where available, HLA class I and class II types were obtained from metadata supplied by the sample provider rather than from assay-based typing.

TCRbeta CDR3 regions were amplified from genomic DNA by means of the immunoSEQ Assay, a bias-controlled multiplex PCR. Per the source publication's procedure: The number of nucleated cells in each sample was estimated by amplification of reference gene primers within the assay. To quantify the absolute abundance of each unique TCRbeta CDR3 rearrangement, sequence reads were collapsed and filtered. For each sample, productive Simpson clonality was calculated as the square root of Simpson's diversity index over productive rearrangements. The table comes from immuneACCESS by way of TCRdb, which keeps in-frame sequences with V and J called. Part of the clones is missing from these tables; in studies checked, under half for an unresolved V gene and the rest for unknown reasons. Clonal size and the V and J genes are those of that table, whereas D and trimming came from the DNA. Across this sample there are some 490,000 clones, with 80% to 90% seen only once. Of the sample, 8.3% falls within the top ten clones.

The paper's findings and limits, for the study overall: How much clinical and demographic metadata was included differed by source and by participant, and the metadata was provided uncurated.

Remarks on this clone: Its antigen is not yet known. Base qualities are not at hand, and no much larger clone is one base apart.

Enrolling through a virtual design, the prospective study's participants ranged in age from roughly 18 to 95 years and lived across more than 20 United States geographic areas. In the prospective study, participants were assigned to cohorts based on the clinical history participants reported in a screening survey and a study questionnaire. For ImmuneRACE Cohort 3, a participant was defined as recovered based on two consecutive negative NP/OP PCR tests, clearance by a healthcare professional, or resolution of symptoms. In the prospective study, mobile phlebotomists collected whole blood, serum and a nasopharyngeal or oropharyngeal swab from each participant. Additional blood draws and questionnaires over an approximately 2-month period could optionally be provided by prospective study participants. Before DNA extraction, blood samples from the prospective study were shipped at room temperature or frozen.

The sequencing input was PBMCs or T cells enriched from blood (not recorded which). This receptor was identified in a woman in her sixties who had recovered from COVID-19.

The nucleotide sequence reads as follows: TGTGCCAGCAGTTACGGGACATTGGTGAACACTGAAGCTTTCTTT. Translated, it reads CASSYGTLVNTEAFF. The chain was built from TRBV6-6 and TRBJ1-1, with TRBD1 perhaps the D gene, on 6 matching bases. V sheds 2 bases and J sheds 0 bases, leaving 10 bases between their ends. CDR1 and CDR2 were assigned from the germline V gene (reference sequence) as MNHNY and SVGAGI. The CDR3 measures 15 amino acids from cysteine to phenylalanine. The entry retains the CDR3 DNA only, 45 bases that are in frame from base 1.